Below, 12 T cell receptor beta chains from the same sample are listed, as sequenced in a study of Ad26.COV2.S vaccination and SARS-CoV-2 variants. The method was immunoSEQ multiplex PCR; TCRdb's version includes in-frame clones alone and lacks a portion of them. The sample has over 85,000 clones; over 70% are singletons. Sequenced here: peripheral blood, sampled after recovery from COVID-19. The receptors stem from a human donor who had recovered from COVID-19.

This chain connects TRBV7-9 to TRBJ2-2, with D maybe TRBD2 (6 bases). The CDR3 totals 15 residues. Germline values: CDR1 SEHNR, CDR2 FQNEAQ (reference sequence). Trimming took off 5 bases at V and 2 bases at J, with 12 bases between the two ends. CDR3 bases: TGTGCCAGCAGCCGCTGGGGGGACAACACCGGGGAGCTGTTTTTT. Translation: CASSRWGDNTGELFF.

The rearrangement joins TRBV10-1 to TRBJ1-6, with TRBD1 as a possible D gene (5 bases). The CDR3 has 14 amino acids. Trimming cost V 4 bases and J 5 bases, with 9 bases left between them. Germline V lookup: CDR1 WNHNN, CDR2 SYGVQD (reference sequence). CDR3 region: CASSVGQNNSPLHF. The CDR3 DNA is TGCGCCAGCAGTGTGGGGCAGAATAATTCACCCCTCCACTTT.

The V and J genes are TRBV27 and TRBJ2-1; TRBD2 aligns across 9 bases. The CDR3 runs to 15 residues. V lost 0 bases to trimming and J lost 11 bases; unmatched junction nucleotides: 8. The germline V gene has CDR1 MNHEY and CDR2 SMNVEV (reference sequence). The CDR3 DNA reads TGTGCCAGCAGTTTATCGGGCGGGGGGGCCCAACAGCAGTTCTTC. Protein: CASSLSGGGAQQQFF.

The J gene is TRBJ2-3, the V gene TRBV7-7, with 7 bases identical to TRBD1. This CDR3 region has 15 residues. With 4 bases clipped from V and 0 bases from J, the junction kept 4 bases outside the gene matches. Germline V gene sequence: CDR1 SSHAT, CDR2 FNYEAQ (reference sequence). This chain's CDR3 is CASSSRGQSTDTQYF. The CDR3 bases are TGTGCCAGCAGCTCGAGGGGGCAGAGCACAGATACGCAGTATTTT.

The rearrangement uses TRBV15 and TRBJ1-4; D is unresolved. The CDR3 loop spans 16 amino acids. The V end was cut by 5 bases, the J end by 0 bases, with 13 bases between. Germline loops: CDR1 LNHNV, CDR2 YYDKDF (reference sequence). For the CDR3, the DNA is TGTGCCACCAGCGGCCGGAGGCGGGCAACTAATGAAAAACTGTTTTTT. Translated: CATSGRRRATNEKLFF.

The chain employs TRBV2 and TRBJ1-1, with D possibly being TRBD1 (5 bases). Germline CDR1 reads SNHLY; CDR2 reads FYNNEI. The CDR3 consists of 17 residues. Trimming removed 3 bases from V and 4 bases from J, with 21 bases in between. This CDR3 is CASSESVGAGGATEAFF. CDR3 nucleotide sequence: TGTGCCAGCAGTGAGTCCGTAGGGGCAGGAGGGGCCACTGAAGCTTTCTTT.

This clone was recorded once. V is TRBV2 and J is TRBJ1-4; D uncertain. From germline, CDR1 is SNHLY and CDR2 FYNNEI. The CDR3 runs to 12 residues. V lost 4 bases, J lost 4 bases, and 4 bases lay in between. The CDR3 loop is CASSVLNEKLFF. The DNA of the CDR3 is TGTGCCAGCAGTGTACTTAATGAAAAACTGTTTTTT.

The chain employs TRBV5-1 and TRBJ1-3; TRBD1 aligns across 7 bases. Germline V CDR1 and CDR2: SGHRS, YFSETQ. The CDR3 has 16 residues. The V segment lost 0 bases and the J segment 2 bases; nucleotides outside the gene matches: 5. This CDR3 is CASSLGPTGAGNTIYF. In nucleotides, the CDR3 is TGCGCCAGCAGCTTGGGACCAACAGGGGCTGGAAACACCATATATTTT.

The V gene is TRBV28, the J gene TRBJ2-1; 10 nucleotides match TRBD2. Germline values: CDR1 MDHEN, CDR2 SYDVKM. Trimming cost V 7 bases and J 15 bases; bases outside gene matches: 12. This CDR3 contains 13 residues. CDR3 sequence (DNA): TGTGCCAGCATTAATAGCGGGGGGTCCCAGGGGTTCTTC. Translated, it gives CASINSGGSQGFF. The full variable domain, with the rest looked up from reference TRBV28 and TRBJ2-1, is DVKVTQSSRYLVKRTGEKVFLECVQDMDHENMFWYRQDPGLGLRLIYFSYDVKMKEKGDIPEGYSVSREKKERFSLILESASTNQTSMYLCASINSGGSQGFFGPGTRLTVL.

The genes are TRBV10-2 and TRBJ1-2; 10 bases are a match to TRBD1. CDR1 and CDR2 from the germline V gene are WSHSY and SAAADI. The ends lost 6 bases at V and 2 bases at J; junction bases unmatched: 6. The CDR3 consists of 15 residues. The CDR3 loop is CASRPGQGQNYGYTF. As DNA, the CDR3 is TGCGCCAGCAGGCCGGGACAGGGGCAAAACTATGGCTACACCTTC.

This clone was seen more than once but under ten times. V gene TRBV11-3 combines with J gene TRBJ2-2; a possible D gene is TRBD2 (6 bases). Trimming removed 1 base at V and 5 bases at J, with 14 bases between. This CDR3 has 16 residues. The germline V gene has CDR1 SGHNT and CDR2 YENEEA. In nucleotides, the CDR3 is TGTGCCAGCAGCTTAGGCGGCACCCGGGGGACCGGGGAGCTGTTTTTT. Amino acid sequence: CASSLGGTRGTGELFF.

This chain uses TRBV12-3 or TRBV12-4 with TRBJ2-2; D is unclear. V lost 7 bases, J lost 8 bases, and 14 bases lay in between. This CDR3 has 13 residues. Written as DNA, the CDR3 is TGTGCCAGCACCTTATTGGTGGCAGGGGAGCTGTTTTTT. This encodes CASTLLVAGELFF.